Shown below are 7 T cell receptor beta chains from a single sample sequenced in a study of cytomegalovirus exposure and HLA in healthy donors. Use of 60 Vbeta and 13 Jbeta primers characterized the PCR. Only in-frame clones appear in the TCRdb table, and some are missing; sequencing was by immunoSEQ multiplex PCR. The sample carries 150,000 to 200,000 clones, about 81% recorded once. Sequenced input: PBMCs. The receptors were gathered from a man aged 18 to 30 in good health and CMV-seronegative.

The chain joins TRBV11-2 to TRBJ2-3, with no clear D. The CDR3 totals 14 residues. Germline values: CDR1 SGHAT, CDR2 FQNNGV. Trimming left V 2 bases short and J 2 bases short, with 8 bases between. The CDR3 loop is CASSLLVSTDTQYF. CDR3 coding DNA: TGTGCCAGCAGCTTACTTGTCTCCACAGATACGCAGTATTTT.

The CDR3: CASSLGQGAGELFF. CDR3 nucleotides: TGTGCCAGCAGCTTAGGGCAGGGGGCCGGGGAGCTGTTTTTT. V and J are TRBV7-2 and TRBJ2-2; 7 nucleotides align to TRBD1. CDR1 and CDR2 from the germline V gene are SGHTA and FQGNSA. Trimming removed 1 base from V and 6 bases from J; junction bases left unmatched: 2. The CDR3 totals 14 residues. Full variable domain (remainder filled in from reference TRBV7-2 and TRBJ2-2): GAGVSQSPSNKVTEKGKDVELRCDPISGHTALYWYRQSLGQGLEFLIYFQGNSAPDKSGLPSDRFSAERTGGSVSTLTIQRTQQEDSAVYLCASSLGQGAGELFFGEGSRLTVL.

The CDR3, as DNA: TGTGCCAGCACTAAGCGGGGGGTCCGTGAGCAGTTCTTC. Protein: CASTKRGVREQFF. The J gene is TRBJ2-1, the V gene TRBV7-6; 9 bases align to TRBD2. Germline values: CDR1 SGHVS, CDR2 FNYEAQ. This CDR3 contains 13 residues. V lost 7 bases to trimming and J lost 9 bases; unmatched junction nucleotides: 7.

With regard to this clone: The junction departs from the called germline gene at one end, perhaps through a read error. This chain joins TRBV29-1 and TRBJ2-1; TRBD2 aligns across 15 bases. The CDR3 sequence is 13 residues long. CDR1 and CDR2 from the germline V gene are SQVTM and ANQGSEA. This chain's CDR3 is CSVNDGLAGGPVF. The CDR3 nucleotides read TGCAGCGTTAACGATGGACTAGCGGGAGGGCCGGTCTTC.

V is TRBV19 and J is TRBJ1-1, with D tentatively TRBD1 (5 bases). The germline V gene has CDR1 LNHDA and CDR2 SQIVND (reference sequence). V lost 2 bases to trimming and J lost 0 bases, with 16 bases between them. The CDR3 extends over 17 amino acids. CDR3 nucleotides: TGTGCCAGTAGTATATGGGAGGGGAGGGAAATGAACACTGAAGCTTTCTTT. As protein: CASSIWEGREMNTEAFF.

This chain links TRBV5-1 with TRBJ1-1; TRBD1 agrees at 7 bases. The CDR3 loop spans 18 amino acids. V gave up 0 bases and J gave up 1 base; unmatched junction bases: 12. Germline V gene sequence: CDR1 SGHRS, CDR2 YFSETQ. CDR3: CASSLAPRQGSPNTEAFF. The CDR3 nucleotides are TGCGCCAGCAGCTTGGCCCCGAGACAGGGTTCTCCGAACACTGAAGCTTTCTTT.

V gene TRBV11-2 combines with J gene TRBJ2-3; 8 bases fit TRBD2. The CDR3 sequence is 15 residues long. V lost 6 bases, J lost 1 base, and 6 bases stayed unmatched. Germline V gene sequence: CDR1 SGHAT, CDR2 FQNNGV. The CDR3 region is CASRSPREGTDTQYF. In DNA, the CDR3 is TGTGCCAGCAGGTCCCCGCGGGAGGGCACAGATACGCAGTATTTT.